Included here is one T cell receptor beta chain sequence, with context. There are many counts of this clonotype. The target of this receptor is not known. No much larger clonotype is one base removed from it; base qualities were not supplied. This specimen comes from a study of regulatory T cells in long-lasting Graves disease (dated by TCRdb to the early 2020s). As for the study more broadly: In the newly diagnosed Graves' disease group, patients had been taking antithyroid drugs for less than 3 months. Peripheral blood TCR sequencing and RNA sequencing compared persistent Graves' disease patients with newly diagnosed Graves' disease patients. The study was registered as a clinical trial and conducted in China. A total of about 33 samples underwent TCR sequencing, from 13 patients with persistent Graves' disease and roughly 20 patients with newly diagnosed Graves' disease.

The germline V gene gives CDR1 as SGDLS and CDR2 as YYNGEE. Reading from cysteine to phenylalanine, the CDR3 counts 16 amino acids. Only CDR3 DNA remains: 48 bases, in frame from the first base. V is pruned by 0 bases and J by 5 bases, leaving 7 bases of the junction without a gene match. Per the publication, the time point label means: newly diagnosed GD, antithyroid drugs for less than 3 months. RNA was extracted from PBMCs in TRIzol for both TCR sequencing and RNA sequencing. The diagnosis of Graves' disease was made according to American Thyroid Association guidelines. The patients came from an endocrinology department in Xi'an, China. Each patient gave approximately 8.8 milliliters of peripheral blood, collected in an EDTA anticoagulant tube. Ficoll Paque Plus density gradient separation was used to isolate PBMCs, and no additional T cell sorting was done. An Agilent 2100 Bioanalyzer and agarose gel were used to assess RNA quality, and a NanoDrop 2000 was used to measure RNA concentration.

Receptors were amplified or captured by multiplex PCR. The instrument given in TCRdb is Illumina HiSeq 4000. TCR beta libraries were built with iRepertoire HTBI primers and Arm-PCR amplification of CDR3 regions. Before sequencing, the PCR products went through gel purification. For the original study's pipeline: Across samples, roughly 60 TRBV and roughly 15 TRBJ segments were identified and used for gene usage analysis of CDR3 amino acid clonotypes. COPE and FqMerger were used to merge the filtered high-quality paired reads into contigs. BLAST was used to align contigs to IMGT TRBV, TRBD and TRBJ reference genes, and CDR3 was defined according to IMGT. Any clonotype with a frequency above 0.1% was counted as a highly expanded clone. Shannon entropy served as the measure of repertoire diversity, while the Gini coefficient captured V-J evenness. A clonotype found in more than one individual was treated as public. TCRdb reprocessed the public reads (quality trimming at Q25 with fastp, clone calling with MiXCR) and kept in-frame beta chains. All rows with the same CDR3 protein become a single entry with the most common DNA and genes. The V and J calls were not made by the authors but by TCRdb's processing. In this sample the table shows about 370,000 distinct CDR3 sequences, less than 20% of which occur a single time. Approximately 21% of the sample comes from the top ten.

General conclusions and limits of the study: Patients with persistent disease shared more public clonotypes (around 2,500) than newly diagnosed patients did (966). Only peripheral blood was studied, because thyroid tissue, the primary lesion, was inaccessible. Compared with newly diagnosed patients, patients with persistent Graves' disease had lower TCR Shannon entropy and fewer highly expanded clones, which suggests clonal expansion. Persistent disease showed preferential use of TRBV28, TRBJ1-2 and TRBJ2-5, whereas newly diagnosed disease favored TRBV20-1 and TRBJ2-1. Sequencing and analysis were restricted to the TCR beta chain. The small sample size was acknowledged by the authors as a limitation that may reduce accuracy.

The starting material was peripheral blood mononuclear cells (PBMCs), obtained at new diagnosis, from a patient treated with antithyroid drugs. The chain is encoded by TRBV9 joined to TRBJ2-7; 11 bases in between match TRBD1. This clonotype was obtained from a female donor with Graves disease. The DNA sequence follows: TGTGCCAGCAGCGTAGCCGCGGGACAGGGGGTCCACGAGCAGTACTTC. Its protein is CASSVAAGQGVHEQYF.